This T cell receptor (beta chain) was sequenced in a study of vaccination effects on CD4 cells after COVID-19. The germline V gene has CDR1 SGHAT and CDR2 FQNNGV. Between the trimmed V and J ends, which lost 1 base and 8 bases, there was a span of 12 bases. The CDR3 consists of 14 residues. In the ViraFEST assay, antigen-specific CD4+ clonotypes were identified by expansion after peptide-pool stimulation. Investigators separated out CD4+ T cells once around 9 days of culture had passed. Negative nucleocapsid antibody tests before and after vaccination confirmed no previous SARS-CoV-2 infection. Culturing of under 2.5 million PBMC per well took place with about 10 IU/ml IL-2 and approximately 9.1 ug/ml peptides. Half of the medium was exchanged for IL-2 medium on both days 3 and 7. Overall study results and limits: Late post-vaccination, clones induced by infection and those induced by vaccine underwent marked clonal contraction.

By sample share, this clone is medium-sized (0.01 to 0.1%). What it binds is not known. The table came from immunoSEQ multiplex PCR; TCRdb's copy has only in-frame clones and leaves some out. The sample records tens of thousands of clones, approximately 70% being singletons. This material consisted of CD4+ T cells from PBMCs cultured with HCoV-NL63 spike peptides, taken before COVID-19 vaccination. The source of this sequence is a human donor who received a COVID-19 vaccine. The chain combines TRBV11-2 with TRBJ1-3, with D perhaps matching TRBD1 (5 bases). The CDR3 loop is CASSLAPTGDTIYF. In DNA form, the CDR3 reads TGTGCCAGCAGCTTAGCCCCTACAGGCGACACCATATATTTT.